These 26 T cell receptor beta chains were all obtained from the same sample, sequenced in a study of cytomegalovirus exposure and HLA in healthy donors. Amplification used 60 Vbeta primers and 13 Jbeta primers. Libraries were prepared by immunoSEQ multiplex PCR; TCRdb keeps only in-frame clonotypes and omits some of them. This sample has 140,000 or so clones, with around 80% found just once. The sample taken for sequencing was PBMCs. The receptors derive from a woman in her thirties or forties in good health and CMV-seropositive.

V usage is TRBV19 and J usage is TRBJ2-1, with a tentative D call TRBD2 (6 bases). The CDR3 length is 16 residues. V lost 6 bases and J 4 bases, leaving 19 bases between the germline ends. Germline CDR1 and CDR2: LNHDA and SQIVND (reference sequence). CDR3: CASRTLGASDYNEQFF. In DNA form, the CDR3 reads TGTGCCAGTAGAACCCTAGGGGCTAGCGATTACAATGAGCAGTTCTTC.

DNA of the CDR3: TGTGCCAGCAGCTTATCGATTCTTAGCGGACCCACCTACAATGAGCAGTTCTTC. It specifies CASSLSILSGPTYNEQFF. The V and J genes are TRBV5-6 and TRBJ2-1; TRBD2 is a possible D gene (6 bases). The CDR3 length is 18 residues. The V end was cut by 2 bases, the J end by 2 bases, with 20 bases between. Germline CDR1 reads SGHDT; CDR2 reads YYEEEE.

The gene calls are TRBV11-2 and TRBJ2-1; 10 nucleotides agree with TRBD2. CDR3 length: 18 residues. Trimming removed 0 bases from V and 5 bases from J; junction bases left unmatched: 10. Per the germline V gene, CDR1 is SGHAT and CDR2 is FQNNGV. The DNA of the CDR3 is TGTGCCAGCAGCTTAGATTTTGGTAGCGGGAGGAAGAACAATGAGCAGTTCTTC. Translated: CASSLDFGSGRKNNEQFF.

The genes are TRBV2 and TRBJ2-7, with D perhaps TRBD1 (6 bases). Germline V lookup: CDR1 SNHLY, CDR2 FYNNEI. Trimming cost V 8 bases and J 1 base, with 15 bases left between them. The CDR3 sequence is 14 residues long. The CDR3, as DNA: TGTGCCAGCGGTGCACAGGGCATATCCTACGAGCAGTACTTC. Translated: CASGAQGISYEQYF.

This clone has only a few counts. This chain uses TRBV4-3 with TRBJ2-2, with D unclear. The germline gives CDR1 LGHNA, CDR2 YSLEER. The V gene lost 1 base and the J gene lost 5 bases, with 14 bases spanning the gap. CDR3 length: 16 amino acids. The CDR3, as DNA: TGCGCCAGCAGCCAAGCCCCCCGCGCCGGTACCGGGGAGCTGTTTTTT. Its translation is CASSQAPRAGTGELFF.

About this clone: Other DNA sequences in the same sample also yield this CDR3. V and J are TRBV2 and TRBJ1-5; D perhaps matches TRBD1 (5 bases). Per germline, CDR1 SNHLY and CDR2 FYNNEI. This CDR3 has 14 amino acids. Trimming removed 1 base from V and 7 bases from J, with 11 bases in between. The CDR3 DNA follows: TGTGCCAGCAGTGAAGGGCAGGGTGGCCAGCCCCAGCATTTT. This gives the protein CASSEGQGGQPQHF.

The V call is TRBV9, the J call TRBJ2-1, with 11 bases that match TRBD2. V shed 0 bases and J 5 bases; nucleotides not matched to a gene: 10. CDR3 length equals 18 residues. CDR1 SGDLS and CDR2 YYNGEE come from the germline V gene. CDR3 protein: CASSVDASGRLINNEQFF. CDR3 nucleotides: TGTGCCAGCAGCGTAGATGCTAGCGGGAGGTTGATTAACAATGAGCAGTTCTTC.

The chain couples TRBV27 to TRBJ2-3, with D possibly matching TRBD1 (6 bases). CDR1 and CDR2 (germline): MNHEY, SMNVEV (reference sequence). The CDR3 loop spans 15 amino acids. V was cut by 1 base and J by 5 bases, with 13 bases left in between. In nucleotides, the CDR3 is TGTGCCAGCAGTTTATTAGGGGGTGTTCGAGATACGCAGTATTTT. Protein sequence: CASSLLGGVRDTQYF.

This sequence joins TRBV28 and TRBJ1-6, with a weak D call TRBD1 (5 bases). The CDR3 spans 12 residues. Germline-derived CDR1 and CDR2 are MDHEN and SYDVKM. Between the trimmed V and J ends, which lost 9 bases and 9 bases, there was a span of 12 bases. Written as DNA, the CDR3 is TGTGCCAGTGGAGACAGTAGTTCACCCCTCCACTTT. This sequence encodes CASGDSSSPLHF. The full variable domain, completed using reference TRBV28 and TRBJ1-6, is DVKVTQSSRYLVKRTGEKVFLECVQDMDHENMFWYRQDPGLGLRLIYFSYDVKMKEKGDIPEGYSVSREKKERFSLILESASTNQTSMYLCASGDSSSPLHFGNGTRLTVT.

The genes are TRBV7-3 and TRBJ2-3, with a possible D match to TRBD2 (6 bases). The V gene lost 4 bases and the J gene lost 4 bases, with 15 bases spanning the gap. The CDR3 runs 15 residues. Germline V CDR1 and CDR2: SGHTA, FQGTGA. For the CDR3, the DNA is TGTGCCAGCAGCTCCGATGGAGGGTTTTCAGATACGCAGTATTTT. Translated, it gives CASSSDGGFSDTQYF.

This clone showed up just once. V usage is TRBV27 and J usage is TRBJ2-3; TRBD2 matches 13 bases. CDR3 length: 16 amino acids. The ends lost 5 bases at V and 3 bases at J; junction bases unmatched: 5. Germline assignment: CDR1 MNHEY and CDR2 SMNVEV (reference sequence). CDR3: CASSQLAGGRTDTQYF. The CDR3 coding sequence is TGTGCCAGCAGTCAACTAGCGGGGGGGAGGACAGATACGCAGTATTTT.

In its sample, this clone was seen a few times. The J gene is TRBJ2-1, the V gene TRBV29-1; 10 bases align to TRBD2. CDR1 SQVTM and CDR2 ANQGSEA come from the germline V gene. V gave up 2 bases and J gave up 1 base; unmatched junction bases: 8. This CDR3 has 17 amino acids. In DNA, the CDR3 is TGCAGCGTTGAAAACCCACTAGCGGGGACATCCTACAATGAGCAGTTCTTC. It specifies CSVENPLAGTSYNEQFF.

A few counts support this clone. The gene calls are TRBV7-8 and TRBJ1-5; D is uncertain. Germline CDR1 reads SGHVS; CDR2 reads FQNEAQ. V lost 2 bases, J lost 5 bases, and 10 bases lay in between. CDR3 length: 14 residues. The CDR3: CASSLRGFDQPQHF. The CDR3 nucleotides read TGTGCCAGCAGCTTACGAGGGTTCGATCAGCCCCAGCATTTT.

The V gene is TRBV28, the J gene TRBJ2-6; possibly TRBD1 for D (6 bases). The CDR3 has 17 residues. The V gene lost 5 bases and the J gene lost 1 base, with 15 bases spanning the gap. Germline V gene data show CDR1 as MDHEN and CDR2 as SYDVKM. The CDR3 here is CASSPPQGQSGANVLTF. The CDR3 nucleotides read TGTGCCAGCAGTCCCCCGCAGGGGCAGTCTGGGGCCAACGTCCTGACTTTC.

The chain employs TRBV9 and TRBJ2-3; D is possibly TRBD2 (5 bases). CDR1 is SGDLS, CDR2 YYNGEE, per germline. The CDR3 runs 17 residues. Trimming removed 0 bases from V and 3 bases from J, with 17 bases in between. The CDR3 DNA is TGTGCCAGCAGCGTAGAGGGTAGCGTTGCGAAAACAGATACGCAGTATTTT. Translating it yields CASSVEGSVAKTDTQYF.

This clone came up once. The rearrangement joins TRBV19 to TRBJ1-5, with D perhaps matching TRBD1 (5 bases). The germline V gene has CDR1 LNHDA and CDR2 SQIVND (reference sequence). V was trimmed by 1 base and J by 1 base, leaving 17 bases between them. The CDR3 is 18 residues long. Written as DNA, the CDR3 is TGTGCCAGTAGTATAGGTGGGGGGGTTGATCGGAGCAATCAGCCCCAGCATTTT. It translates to CASSIGGGVDRSNQPQHF.

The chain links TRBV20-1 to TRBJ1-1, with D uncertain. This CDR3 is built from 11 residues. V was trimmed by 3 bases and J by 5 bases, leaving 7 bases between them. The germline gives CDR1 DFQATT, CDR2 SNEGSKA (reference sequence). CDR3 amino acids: CSASQDTEAFF. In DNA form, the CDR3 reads TGCAGTGCTAGCCAGGATACTGAAGCTTTCTTT.

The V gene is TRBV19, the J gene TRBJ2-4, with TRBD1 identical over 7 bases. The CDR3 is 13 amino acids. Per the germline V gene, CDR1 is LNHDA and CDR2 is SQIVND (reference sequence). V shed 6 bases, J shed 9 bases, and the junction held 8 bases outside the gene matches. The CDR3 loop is CASSPDRAGIQYF. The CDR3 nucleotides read TGTGCCAGTAGCCCAGACAGGGCAGGCATTCAGTACTTC. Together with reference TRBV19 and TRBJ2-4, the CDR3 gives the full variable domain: DGGITQSPKYLFRKEGQNVTLSCEQNLNHDAMYWYRQDPGQGLRLIYYSQIVNDFQKGDIAEGYSVSREKKESFPLTVTSAQKNPTAFYLCASSPDRAGIQYFGAGTRLSVL.

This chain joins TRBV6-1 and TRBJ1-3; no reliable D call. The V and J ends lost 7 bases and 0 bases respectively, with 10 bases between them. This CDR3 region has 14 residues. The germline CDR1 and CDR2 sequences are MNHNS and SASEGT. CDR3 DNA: TGTGCCAGCATTCGGGGAGCCTCTGGAAACACCATATATTTT. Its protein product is CASIRGASGNTIYF.

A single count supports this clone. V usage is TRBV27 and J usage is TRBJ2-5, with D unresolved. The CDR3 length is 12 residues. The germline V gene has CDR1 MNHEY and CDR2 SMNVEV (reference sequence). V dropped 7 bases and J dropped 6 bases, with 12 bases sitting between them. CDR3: CASTSPSQTQYF. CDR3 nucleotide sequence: TGTGCCAGCACCTCCCCTTCCCAGACCCAGTACTTC.

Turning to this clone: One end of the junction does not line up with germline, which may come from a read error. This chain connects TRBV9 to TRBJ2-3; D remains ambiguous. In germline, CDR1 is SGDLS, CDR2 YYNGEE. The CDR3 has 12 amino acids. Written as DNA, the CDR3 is TGTGCCAGCAGCCCCCACACAGATACGCGGTATTTT. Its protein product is CASSPHTDTRYF.

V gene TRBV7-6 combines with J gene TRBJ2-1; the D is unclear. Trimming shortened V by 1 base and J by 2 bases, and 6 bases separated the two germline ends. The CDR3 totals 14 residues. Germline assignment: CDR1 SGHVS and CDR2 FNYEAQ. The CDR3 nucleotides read TGTGCCAGCAGCTTAGGGCCCACCTACAATGAGCAGTTCTTC. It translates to CASSLGPTYNEQFF.

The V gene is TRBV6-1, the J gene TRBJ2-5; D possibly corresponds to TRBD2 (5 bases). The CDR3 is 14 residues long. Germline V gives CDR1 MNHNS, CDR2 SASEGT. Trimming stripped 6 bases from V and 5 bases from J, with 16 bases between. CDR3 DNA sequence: TGTGCCAGCAGCTCGGAGGCCAGTTGGGAGACCCAGTACTTC. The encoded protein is CASSSEASWETQYF.

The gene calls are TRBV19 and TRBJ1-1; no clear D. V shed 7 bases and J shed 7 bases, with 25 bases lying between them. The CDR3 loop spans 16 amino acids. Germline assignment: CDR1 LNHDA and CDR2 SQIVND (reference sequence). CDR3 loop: CASTRGYPMIGHEAFF. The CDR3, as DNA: TGTGCCAGTACAAGAGGGTACCCCATGATTGGCCATGAAGCTTTCTTT.

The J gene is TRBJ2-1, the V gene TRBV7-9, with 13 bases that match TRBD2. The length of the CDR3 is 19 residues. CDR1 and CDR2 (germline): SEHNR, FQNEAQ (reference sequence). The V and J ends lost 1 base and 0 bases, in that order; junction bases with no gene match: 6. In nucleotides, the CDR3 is TGTGCCAGCAGCTTAGTTGGACTAGCGGGAGCCCGCTCCTACAATGAGCAGTTCTTC. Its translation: CASSLVGLAGARSYNEQFF.

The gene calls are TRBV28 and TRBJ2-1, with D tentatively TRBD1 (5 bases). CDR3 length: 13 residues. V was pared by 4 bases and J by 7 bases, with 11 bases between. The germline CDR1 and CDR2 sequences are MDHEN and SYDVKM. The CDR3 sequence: CASSSVQGNEQFF. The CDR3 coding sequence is TGTGCCAGCAGTTCAGTTCAGGGTAATGAGCAGTTCTTC.